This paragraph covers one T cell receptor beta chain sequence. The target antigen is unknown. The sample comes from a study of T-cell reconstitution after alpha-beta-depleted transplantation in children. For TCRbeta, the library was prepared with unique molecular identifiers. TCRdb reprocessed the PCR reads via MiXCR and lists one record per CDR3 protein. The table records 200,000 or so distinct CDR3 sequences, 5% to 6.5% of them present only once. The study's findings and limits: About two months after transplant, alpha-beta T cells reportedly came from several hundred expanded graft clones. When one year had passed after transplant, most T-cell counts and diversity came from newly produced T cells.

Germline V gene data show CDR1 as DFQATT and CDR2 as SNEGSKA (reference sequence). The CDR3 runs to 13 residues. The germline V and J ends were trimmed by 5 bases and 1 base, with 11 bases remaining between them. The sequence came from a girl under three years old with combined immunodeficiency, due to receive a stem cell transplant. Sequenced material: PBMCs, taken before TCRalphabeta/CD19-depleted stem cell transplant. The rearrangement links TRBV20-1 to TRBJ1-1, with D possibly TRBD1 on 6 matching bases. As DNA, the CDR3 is TGCAGTGCTCCCCAACAGGGGAACACTGAAGCTTTCTTT. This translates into CSAPQQGNTEAFF.